One and the same sample provided the 5 T cell receptor beta chains below, sequenced in a study of T cells in pancreatic ductal adenocarcinoma. The repertoire was sequenced with immunoSEQ multiplex PCR; TCRdb's copy has only in-frame clones and lacks some. The top ten hold 7.5% of the sample, which has under 5,500 clones, around 80% seen once. Surgery without prior neoadjuvant therapy was the treatment of the selected pancreatic ductal adenocarcinoma patients. The sample consisted of pancreatic tumor tissue. Receptors were obtained from a human donor with pancreatic ductal adenocarcinoma. The donor label of this sample is uncertain.

This chain uses TRBV5-1 with TRBJ2-3; 12 positions agree with TRBD2. Losses at the gene ends were 0 bases for V and 8 bases for J; bases not matched to a gene: 7. From germline, CDR1 is SGHRS and CDR2 YFSETQ. The CDR3 covers 16 residues. CDR3 in DNA: TGCGCCAGCAGCTTGGCTTCTAGCGGGGGGGCCGGTACGCAGTATTTT. Translation gives CASSLASSGGAGTQYF.

The sample holds one count of this clone. The gene calls are TRBV4-3 and TRBJ1-1, with D unclear. CDR3 length equals 14 residues. Trimming stripped 0 bases from V and 8 bases from J, with 13 bases between. Looked up from germline, CDR1 is LGHNA and CDR2 is YSLEER. The CDR3 bases are TGCGCCAGCAGCCAAGATTGGAACACTGCCGAAGCTTTCTTT. It encodes CASSQDWNTAEAFF.

This clone was seen only once. V is TRBV5-4 and J is TRBJ2-1, with D uncertain. V lost 0 bases and J 0 bases, leaving 13 bases between the germline ends. This CDR3 has 17 amino acids. Germline V gene lookup returns CDR1 SGHNT and CDR2 YYREEE (reference sequence). This CDR3 is CASSLGGGRSSYNEQFF. The CDR3 DNA reads TGTGCCAGCAGCTTGGGGGGTGGCAGGAGCTCCTACAATGAGCAGTTCTTC.

The chain is built from TRBV9 and TRBJ2-3; D possibly corresponds to TRBD2 (6 bases). CDR1 is SGDLS and CDR2 is YYNGEE in the germline V gene. The V end was cut by 0 bases, the J end by 4 bases, with 15 bases between. This CDR3 region has 16 residues. This chain's CDR3 is CASSVVAGLDADTQYF. The CDR3 region has the DNA TGTGCCAGCAGCGTAGTGGCGGGACTGGACGCAGATACGCAGTATTTT. The complete variable domain, with remaining parts taken from reference TRBV9 and TRBJ2-3, reads DSGVTQTPKHLITATGQRVTLRCSPRSGDLSVYWYQQSLDQGLQFLIQYYNGEERAKGNILERFSAQQFPDLHSELNLSSLELGDSALYFCASSVVAGLDADTQYFGPGTRLTVL.

J is TRBJ2-1 and V is TRBV4-2, with 9 nucleotides matching TRBD2. The V segment lost 0 bases and the J segment 4 bases; nucleotides outside the gene matches: 7. The CDR3 extends over 17 amino acids. Germline CDR1 and CDR2: LGHNA and YNFKEQ. In DNA, the CDR3 is TGTGCCAGCAGCCAAGAGATAGCGGGGGCTGCGTACAATGAGCAGTTCTTC. Translated: CASSQEIAGAAYNEQFF.